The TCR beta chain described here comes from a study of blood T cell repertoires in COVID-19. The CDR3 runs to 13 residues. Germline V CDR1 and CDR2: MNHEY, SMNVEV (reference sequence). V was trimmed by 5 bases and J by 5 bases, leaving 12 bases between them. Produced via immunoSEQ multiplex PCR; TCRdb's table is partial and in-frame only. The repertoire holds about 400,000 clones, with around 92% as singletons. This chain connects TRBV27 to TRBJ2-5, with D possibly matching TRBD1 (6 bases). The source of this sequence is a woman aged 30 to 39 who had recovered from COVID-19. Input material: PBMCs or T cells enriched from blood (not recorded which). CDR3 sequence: CASSRRQVETQYF. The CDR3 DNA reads TGTGCCAGCAGTCGTCGACAGGTGGAGACCCAGTACTTC.